Following are 17 T cell receptor beta chains from one sample sequenced in a study of CXCR3-negative and CXCR3-positive naive CD8 T cells (dated by TCRdb to between 2018 and 2021). Study-level results and caveats: Compared with CXCR3-negative naive cells, CXCR3-positive naive cells had TRB CDR3s with higher hydrophobicity (lower Kidera factor 4), lower energy, and higher strength and volume indices.

Antigens of these TCRs are unknown. Sequencing was performed on a NextSeq 550. The Human TCR Profiling Kit (MiLaboratory) was used to make UMI-labeled 5' RACE TRB cDNA libraries. After the reads were reprocessed by TCRdb, one entry was made per CDR3 protein sequence, with no DNA. The data table for this sample lists tens of thousands of distinct CDR3 sequences. The top ten clonotypes cover approximately 0.62% of the sample. Sequencing was done on a sample of naive CXCR3+ CD8+ T cells from blood. Per the publication, the cell subset or site label means: CD45RO-CCR7+CD27+CD95- naive CD8+ T cells expressing CXCR3 (TNR3+). The receptors derive from a human donor in good health. Some clones in this sample may be carry-over from other donors' samples.

This chain joins TRBV6-5 and TRBJ2-3; checking the TCRdb D call of TRBD2 is not possible without DNA. CDR1 is MNHEY, CDR2 SVGAGI, per germline. CDR3 size: 17 residues. The chain's CDR3 is CASSPGPGTSLLDTQYF.

This chain uses TRBV6-2 or TRBV6-3 with TRBJ2-7; no DNA is available, so the TRBD2 call from TCRdb remains unchecked. Germline CDR1 is MNHEY and CDR2 is SVGEGT. CDR3 length equals 16 residues. CDR3 sequence: CASSQLATRSSYEQYF.

This chain links TRBV11-2 with TRBJ1-1. The CDR3 has 14 amino acids. Germline V gene lookup returns CDR1 SGHAT and CDR2 FQNNGV. This CDR3 is CASSFLDGNTEAFF.

V usage is TRBV4-1 and J usage is TRBJ2-1; TCRdb outputs TRBD2, but without DNA this stays unchecked. Germline V gives CDR1 MGHRA, CDR2 YSYEKL. The CDR3 runs 13 residues. This CDR3 is CASSQRDFLEQFF.

The CDR3 sequence is CASSFRRGPPNDEQFF. The chain uses TRBV5-1 and TRBJ2-1; checking the TCRdb D call of TRBD1 is not possible without DNA. The CDR3 contains 16 residues. In germline, CDR1 is SGHRS, CDR2 YFSETQ.

The chain combines TRBV27 with TRBJ2-1. Germline CDR1 reads MNHEY; CDR2 reads SMNVEV (reference sequence). There are 11 residues in the CDR3. This CDR3 is CASRTDGEQFF.

The CDR3 protein is CSARRGGTYEQYF. This chain uses TRBV20-1 with TRBJ2-7; TCRdb's D call, TRBD2, is unchecked because there is no DNA. This CDR3 contains 13 residues. Germline loops: CDR1 DFQATT, CDR2 SNEGSKA (reference sequence).

V gene TRBV6-2 or TRBV6-3 combines with J gene TRBJ2-7; TCRdb indicates TRBD2, and absent DNA this call remains unverified. The CDR3 has 15 amino acids. Germline CDR1 and CDR2: MNHEY and SVGEGT. Here the CDR3 reads CASSYGLAGEDEQYF.

The V call is TRBV29-1, the J call TRBJ2-7; TCRdb reports TRBD1, a call that lacks DNA to check it against. The CDR3 runs 15 residues. Germline V gene data show CDR1 as SQVTM and CDR2 as ANQGSEA. CDR3 sequence: CSVRGWVGSSYEQYF.

This CDR3 is CASSERDWNYNEQFF. The chain is built from TRBV27 and TRBJ2-1; TCRdb designates TRBD2, a call that cannot be tested without DNA. The germline V gene encodes CDR1 MNHEY and CDR2 SMNVEV (reference sequence). The CDR3 extends over 15 amino acids.

The rearrangement links TRBV9 to TRBJ2-3. The CDR3 is 12 residues long. Per the germline V gene, CDR1 is SGDLS and CDR2 is YYNGEE. The CDR3 region is CASSVNTDTQYF.

The chain joins TRBV7-3 to TRBJ2-1. The CDR3 contains 14 residues. Germline V gene lookup returns CDR1 SGHTA and CDR2 FQGTGA. The CDR3 loop reads CASSLSGSSDEQFF.

The chain couples TRBV7-9 to TRBJ2-3; the TCRdb D gene call, TRBD1, has no DNA to confirm it. The CDR3 runs to 16 residues. CDR1 and CDR2 (germline): SEHNR, FQNEAQ (reference sequence). CDR3: CASSAVTGFSTDTQYF.

V and J are TRBV28 and TRBJ2-7; no DNA is available, so the TRBD2 call from TCRdb remains unchecked. The CDR3 consists of 18 residues. Germline V lookup: CDR1 MDHEN, CDR2 SYDVKM. CDR3 sequence: CASSSAEVRTGGSYEQYF.

The chain uses TRBV5-1 and TRBJ1-5. CDR1 and CDR2 (germline): SGHRS, YFSETQ. This CDR3 has 16 amino acids. CDR3 sequence: CASSLAPTGSNQPQHF.

The J gene is TRBJ2-3, the V gene TRBV4-2; TCRdb gives TRBD2 as the D gene, but with no DNA this cannot be confirmed. This CDR3 contains 16 residues. Germline CDR1 reads LGHNA; CDR2 reads YNFKEQ. The CDR3 here is CASSQLARSGTDTQYF.

The J gene is TRBJ2-3, the V gene TRBV6-4; the D call from TCRdb, TRBD2, cannot be confirmed without DNA. From germline, CDR1 is MRHNA and CDR2 SNTAGT. The CDR3 totals 16 residues. CDR3 amino acids: CASSDSSGGATDTQYF.